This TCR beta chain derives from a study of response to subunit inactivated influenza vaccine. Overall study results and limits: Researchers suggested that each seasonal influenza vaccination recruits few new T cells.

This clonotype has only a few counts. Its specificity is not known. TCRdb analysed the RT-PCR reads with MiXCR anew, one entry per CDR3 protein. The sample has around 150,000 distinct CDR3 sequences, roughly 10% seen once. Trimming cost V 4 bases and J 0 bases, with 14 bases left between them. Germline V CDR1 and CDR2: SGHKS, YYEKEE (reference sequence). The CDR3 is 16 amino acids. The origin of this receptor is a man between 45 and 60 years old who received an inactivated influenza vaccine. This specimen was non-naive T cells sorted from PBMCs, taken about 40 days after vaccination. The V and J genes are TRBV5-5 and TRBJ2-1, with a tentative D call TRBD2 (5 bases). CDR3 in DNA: TGTGCCAGCAGCCGCCGGGGAGTGAGCTCCTACAATGAGCAGTTCTTC. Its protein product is CASSRRGVSSYNEQFF.